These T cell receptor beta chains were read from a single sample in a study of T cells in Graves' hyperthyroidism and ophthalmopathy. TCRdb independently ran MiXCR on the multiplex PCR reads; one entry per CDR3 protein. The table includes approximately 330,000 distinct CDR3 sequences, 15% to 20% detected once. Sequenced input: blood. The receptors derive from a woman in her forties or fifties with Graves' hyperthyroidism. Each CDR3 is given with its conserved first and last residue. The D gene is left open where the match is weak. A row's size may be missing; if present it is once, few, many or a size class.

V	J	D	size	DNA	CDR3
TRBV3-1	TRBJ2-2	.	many	TGTGCCAGCGGTCGTGTGGACACCGGGGAGCTGTTTTTT	CASGRVDTGELFF
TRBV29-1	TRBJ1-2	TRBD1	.	TGCAGCGTCAAACAGGGGCAGGACTATGGCTACACCTTC	CSVKQGQDYGYTF
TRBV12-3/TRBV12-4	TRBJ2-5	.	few	TGTGCCAGCAGTTCCCAGGGGTTGGTGGAGACCCAGTACTTC	CASSSQGLVETQYF
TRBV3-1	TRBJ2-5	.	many	TGTGCCAGCAGCCCGGGACGGCGCCAAGAGACCCAGTACTTC	CASSPGRRQETQYF
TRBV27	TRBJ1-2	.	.	TGTGCCAGCAGTTTATGGGTCGGATATATGGATGGCTACACCTTC	CASSLWVGYMDGYTF
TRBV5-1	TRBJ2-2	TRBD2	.	TGCGCCAGCAGCTTGGACGGGGGGGGAAACGCCGGGGAGCTGTTTTTT	CASSLDGGGNAGELFF
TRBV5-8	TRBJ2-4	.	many	TGTGCCAGCAGCTTGCGCGGGGCCCCAAACATTCAGTACTTC	CASSLRGAPNIQYF
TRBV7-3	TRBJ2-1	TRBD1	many	TGTGCCAGCAGCAAAGGACAGGGGGCCCCCGAATACAATGAGCAGTTCTTC	CASSKGQGAPEYNEQFF
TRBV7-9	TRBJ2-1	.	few	TGTGCCAGCAGCCCCACTGTCCAGCGGGACAATGAGCAGTTCTTC	CASSPTVQRDNEQFF
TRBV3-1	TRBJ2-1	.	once	TGTGCCAGCAGCCAATTGGGGGACAATGAGCAGTTCTTC	CASSQLGDNEQFF
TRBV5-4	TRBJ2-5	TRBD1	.	TGTGCCAGCAGCTCTCGGACAGGGTCGGAGACCCAGTACTTC	CASSSRTGSETQYF
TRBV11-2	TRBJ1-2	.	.	TGTGCCAGCAGCTCCCCGGGTAGGACGGTCGTATATGGCCACACCTTC	CASSSPGRTVVYGHTF
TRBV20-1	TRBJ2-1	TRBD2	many	TGCAGTGCTAGAGATGCGGGGATAGCGGGCAGCTCCTACAATGAGCAGTTCTTC	CSARDAGIAGSSYNEQFF
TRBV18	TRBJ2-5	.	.	TGTGCCAGCTCACCGCAGGGGAAGAAGGAGACCCAGTACTTC	CASSPQGKKETQYF